This T cell receptor (beta chain) was sequenced in a study of Ad26.COV2.S vaccination and SARS-CoV-2 variants. At the level of the study: Once or twice, 56 days apart, Ad26.COV2.S was delivered intramuscularly.

For this clone: Its antigen remains unknown.

The study's findings and limits: Vaccinated and placebo-treated recipients had similar non-spike TCR breadth.

The method was immunoSEQ multiplex PCR; TCRdb's version includes in-frame clones alone and lacks a portion of them. Counted here are some 480,000 clones, 87% occurring once; the ten biggest clones make up around 13%. Indicated treatment: 15 to 20 received Ad26.COV2.S at low or high dose, single or two shots; about 5 received placebo; per-sample allocation not given. Sampling was performed 63 days after the first vaccine or placebo injection. Aged 18-55 years, donor was enrolled in Boston in 2020. The material sequenced was peripheral blood, taken in a trial of Ad26.COV2.S vaccine versus placebo. This TCR was sampled from a person between 18 and 65 years old who received the Ad26.COV2.S COVID-19 vaccine or a placebo.

The CDR3 loop is CASSLWAGGAENEQFF. The DNA for the CDR3 is TGCGCCAGCAGCTTGTGGGCGGGAGGGGCTGAGAATGAGCAGTTCTTC. V and J are TRBV5-1 and TRBJ2-1, with TRBD2 identical over 9 bases. The CDR3 length is 16 residues. Per germline, CDR1 SGHRS and CDR2 YFSETQ. V dropped 1 base and J dropped 7; count of bases not matched to a gene: 9.